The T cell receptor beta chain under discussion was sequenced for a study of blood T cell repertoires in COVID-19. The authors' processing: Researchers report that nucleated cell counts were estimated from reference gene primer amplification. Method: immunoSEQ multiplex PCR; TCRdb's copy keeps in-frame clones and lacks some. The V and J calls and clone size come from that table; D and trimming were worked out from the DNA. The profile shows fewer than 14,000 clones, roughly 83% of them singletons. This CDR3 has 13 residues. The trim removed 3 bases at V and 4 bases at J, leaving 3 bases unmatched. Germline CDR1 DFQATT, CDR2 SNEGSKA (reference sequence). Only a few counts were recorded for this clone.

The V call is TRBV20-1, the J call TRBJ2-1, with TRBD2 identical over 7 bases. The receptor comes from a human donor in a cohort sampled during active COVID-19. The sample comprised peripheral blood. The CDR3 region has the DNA TGCAGTGCTAGTTCTAGCGGTTACAATGAGCAGTTCTTC. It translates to CSASSSGYNEQFF.